This is a list of T cell receptor beta chains from one sample in a study of PD-L1 blockade in urothelial cancer. Sequencing was performed with immunoSEQ multiplex PCR; in TCRdb, only in-frame clones are kept and a portion is missing. The data show about 45,000 clones, more than 70% seen once. The sample was PBMCs, taken around atezolizumab (anti-PD-L1) treatment. Receptors originate from a donor at least 40 years old with urothelial cancer. Both conserved end residues are part of each CDR3. Fields, in order: D gene, V gene, J gene, clone size, CDR3 protein, CDR3 DNA. D genes are given only for firm matches. Where a row states a size, it is once, few, many or the class of an expanded clone; other rows omit it.

D: -; V: TRBV4-1; J: TRBJ1-2; size: -; CDR3: CASSQEVRGLGGYTF; DNA: TGCGCCAGCAGCCAAGAGGTCCGGGGTCTCGGTGGCTACACCTTC
D: TRBD1; V: TRBV4-1; J: TRBJ1-2; size: -; CDR3: CASSQGVGRTGTFYGYTF; DNA: TGCGCCAGCAGCCAAGGGGTCGGGCGGACAGGGACCTTCTATGGCTACACCTTC
D: TRBD1; V: TRBV5-1; J: TRBJ1-1; size: -; CDR3: CASSPLTGGGTEAFF; DNA: TGCGCCAGCAGCCCCTTGACAGGGGGTGGTACTGAAGCTTTCTTT
D: TRBD1; V: TRBV6-1; J: TRBJ2-5; size: -; CDR3: CASNGQGRETQYF; DNA: TGTGCCAGCAACGGACAGGGTAGGGAGACCCAGTACTTC
D: -; V: TRBV7-2; J: TRBJ1-3; size: -; CDR3: CASNDVEGQNTIYF; DNA: TGTGCCAGCAACGACGTGGAGGGCCAGAACACCATATATTTT
D: -; V: TRBV6-1; J: TRBJ2-7; size: -; CDR3: CASSAQGIEQYF; DNA: TGTGCCAGCAGTGCGCAGGGGATCGAGCAGTACTTC
D: -; V: TRBV7-9; J: TRBJ2-3; size: -; CDR3: CASSRLLEGRLGTQYF; DNA: TGTGCCAGCAGCCGGCTTTTGGAGGGCCGTCTTGGTACGCAGTATTTT
D: TRBD1; V: TRBV27; J: TRBJ2-3; size: -; CDR3: CASSLWQGGTDTQYF; DNA: TGTGCCAGCAGTTTGTGGCAGGGGGGCACAGATACGCAGTATTTT
D: TRBD1; V: TRBV4-2; J: TRBJ1-1; size: -; CDR3: CASSQEATGLNTEAFF; DNA: TGTGCCAGCAGCCAAGAGGCGACAGGGCTGAACACTGAAGCTTTCTTT
D: -; V: TRBV18; J: TRBJ2-7; size: -; CDR3: CASSPGQSPYEQYF; DNA: TGTGCCAGCTCACCAGGACAGTCGCCCTACGAGCAGTACTTC
D: -; V: TRBV14; J: TRBJ1-2; size: few; CDR3: CASSPQVVAGYTF; DNA: TGTGCCAGCAGCCCACAGGTTGTCGCTGGCTACACCTTC
D: TRBD1; V: TRBV28; J: TRBJ1-5; size: -; CDR3: CASRPDRGWQPQHF; DNA: TGTGCCAGCAGACCTGACAGGGGTTGGCAGCCCCAGCATTTT
D: -; V: TRBV18; J: TRBJ1-1; size: -; CDR3: CASSPRDYEAFF; DNA: TGTGCCAGCTCACCACGGGACTATGAAGCTTTCTTT
D: -; V: TRBV5-1; J: TRBJ1-1; size: -; CDR3: CASSFGPISVVTEAFF; DNA: TGCGCCAGCAGCTTTGGGCCGATTTCGGTTGTGACTGAAGCTTTCTTT
D: TRBD1; V: TRBV12-5; J: TRBJ2-7; size: -; CDR3: CASGFSTRDRRHYEQYF; DNA: TGTGCTAGTGGTTTTTCCACCCGGGACAGGCGACACTACGAGCAGTACTTC
D: -; V: TRBV9; J: TRBJ2-7; size: -; CDR3: CASLTSSYEQYF; DNA: TGTGCCAGCCTCACTAGCTCCTACGAGCAGTACTTC
D: -; V: TRBV28; J: TRBJ2-7; size: -; CDR3: CASVRTSPIEQYF; DNA: TGTGCCAGCGTACGGACATCGCCTATCGAGCAGTACTTC
D: TRBD1; V: TRBV7-2; J: TRBJ1-5; size: -; CDR3: CASSPHRTGAGQPQHF; DNA: TGTGCCAGCAGCCCCCACCGGACAGGGGCGGGTCAGCCCCAGCATTTT
D: -; V: TRBV5-1; J: TRBJ2-1; size: -; CDR3: CASSPSPGGNNEQFF; DNA: TGCGCCAGCAGCCCATCCCCAGGGGGGAACAATGAGCAGTTCTTC
D: -; V: TRBV27; J: TRBJ2-1; size: -; CDR3: CASGRDPGQFYNEQFF; DNA: TGTGCCAGCGGCCGGGACCCAGGACAGTTCTACAATGAGCAGTTCTTC
D: -; V: TRBV5-4; J: TRBJ2-5; size: once; CDR3: CASSRGQQETQYF; DNA: TGTGCCAGCAGCCGAGGACAGCAAGAGACCCAGTACTTC
D: -; V: TRBV6-5; J: TRBJ2-7; size: few; CDR3: CASSYRAPPYEQYF; DNA: TGTGCCAGCAGTTATAGAGCACCGCCCTACGAGCAGTACTTC
D: -; V: TRBV7-9; J: TRBJ2-5; size: -; CDR3: CASSLRHRGASETQYF; DNA: TGTGCCAGCAGCTTACGCCATCGGGGGGCTAGTGAGACCCAGTACTTC
D: -; V: TRBV5-5; J: TRBJ1-5; size: -; CDR3: CASTPGGPGQPQHF; DNA: TGTGCCAGCACTCCGGGGGGGCCGGGACAGCCCCAGCATTTT
D: TRBD2; V: TRBV27; J: TRBJ2-1; size: -; CDR3: CASRGLAGIYNEQFF; DNA: TGTGCCAGCCGGGGACTAGCGGGGATCTACAATGAGCAGTTCTTC
D: -; V: TRBV18; J: TRBJ1-6; size: -; CDR3: CASSPEVQSPLHF; DNA: TGTGCCAGCTCACCGGAGGTGCAGTCACCCCTCCACTTT
D: -; V: TRBV19; J: TRBJ2-5; size: -; CDR3: CAGPGVQETQYF; DNA: TGTGCCGGACCAGGGGTCCAAGAGACCCAGTACTTC
D: -; V: TRBV13; J: TRBJ1-1; size: once; CDR3: CASSLRQAGMNTEAFF; DNA: TGTGCCAGCAGCCTCCGACAGGCCGGAATGAACACTGAAGCTTTCTTT
D: -; V: TRBV29-1; J: TRBJ2-3; size: -; CDR3: CSVDGRVGDTQYF; DNA: TGCAGCGTTGACGGCAGGGTGGGCGATACGCAGTATTTT
D: TRBD1; V: TRBV19; J: TRBJ1-5; size: -; CDR3: CASSGTGPGLYSNQPQHF; DNA: TGTGCCAGTAGTGGGACAGGCCCGGGCCTATATAGCAATCAGCCCCAGCATTTT
D: TRBD2; V: TRBV27; J: TRBJ2-5; size: -; CDR3: CASSLGLDGEGTQYF; DNA: TGTGCCAGCAGTTTAGGGCTAGATGGGGAGGGGACCCAGTACTTC
D: -; V: TRBV21-1; J: TRBJ2-7; size: -; CDR3: CASSKGGHPYEQYF; DNA: TGTGCCAGCAGCAAAGGGGGACACCCCTACGAGCAGTACTTC
D: -; V: TRBV11-1; J: TRBJ2-1; size: -; CDR3: CASSPGGAAQLHNEQFF; DNA: TGTGCCAGCAGCCCAGGAGGCGCAGCCCAACTACACAATGAGCAGTTCTTC